These 3 T cell receptor beta chains originate from one sample sequenced in a study of T-cell reconstitution after alpha-beta-depleted transplantation in children (dated by TCRdb to about 2016). Library creation used PCR. For sequencing, an Illumina HiSeq 2500 was employed. To normalize quantification of the TCRbeta repertoire, the TCR libraries were built with molecular barcoding that relied on unique molecular identifiers. The public reads were run again by TCRdb, first through fastp at Q25 and then through MiXCR, and only productive beta chains were kept. Entries that share a CDR3 protein sequence are merged under the most common genes and DNA. In all, the sample holds about 900,000 distinct CDR3 sequences, and about 30% of those were seen once. The top ten constitute under 30% of the sample. The sample's treatment or condition label is to be understood as: allogeneic hematopoietic cell transplantation with graft depleted of TCRalphabeta T cells and CD19 B cells.

The starting material was PBMCs, mostly from graft donor cells, obtained 360 days after TCRalphabeta/CD19-depleted stem cell transplant. These receptors were obtained from a boy under three years old who had a stem cell transplant for SCID, so the T cells may come from the graft donor.

The chain uses TRBV7-2 and TRBJ2-7; TRBD2 is a possible D gene (6 bases). The CDR3 spans 13 residues. V was clipped by 4 bases and J by 4 bases, with 11 bases between them. Per germline, CDR1 SGHTA and CDR2 FQGNSA. This CDR3 is CASSSLRGYEQYF. The CDR3 bases are TGTGCCAGCAGCTCACTACGGGGGTACGAGCAGTACTTC.

The chain uses TRBV28 and TRBJ1-5, with 7 bases identical to TRBD1. This CDR3 spans 15 amino acids. V was clipped by 1 base and J by 3 bases; unmatched bases: 3. CDR1 MDHEN and CDR2 SYDVKM come from the germline V gene. The CDR3 sequence is CASSLLGTVNQPQHF. As DNA, the CDR3 is TGTGCCAGCAGTTTATTGGGGACAGTCAATCAGCCCCAGCATTTT.

The genes are TRBV24-1 and TRBJ2-3; TRBD1 agrees at 7 bases. V trimming: 5 bases; J trimming: 4 bases; junction bases outside the gene matches: 5. The CDR3 sequence is 14 residues long. Per the germline V gene, CDR1 is KGHDR and CDR2 is SFDVKD. CDR3 sequence: CATSVGQGADTQYF. The CDR3 DNA reads as TGTGCCACCAGTGTCGGGCAGGGGGCAGATACGCAGTATTTT.